The rows below give T cell receptor beta chains drawn from one sample of a study of response to subunit inactivated influenza vaccine. TCRdb processed the RT-PCR reads anew with MiXCR; each CDR3 protein has one entry. The sample holds around 790,000 distinct CDR3 sequences, 21% seen once. Sample: PBMCs from blood, taken 5 days after vaccination. Receptors were obtained from a man in his fifties or sixties who received an inactivated influenza vaccine. The CDR3 runs from the conserved cysteine through the conserved F or W. Fields, in order: CDR3 length, V gene, CDR3 protein.

CDR3 length: 12; V gene: TRBV6-2/TRBV6-3; CDR3 protein: CASSRFQTEAFF
CDR3 length: 14; V gene: TRBV20-1; CDR3 protein: CSARPRQLNYGYTF
CDR3 length: 14; V gene: TRBV7-2; CDR3 protein: CASSLIWRGYEQYF
CDR3 length: 14; V gene: TRBV5-1; CDR3 protein: CASSLFPTTDTQYF
CDR3 length: 14; V gene: TRBV20-1; CDR3 protein: CSARRTTGTGELFF
CDR3 length: 15; V gene: TRBV5-1; CDR3 protein: CASSSTSRGLETQYF
CDR3 length: 13; V gene: TRBV27; CDR3 protein: CASSRKGTDLAFF
CDR3 length: 16; V gene: TRBV6-2/TRBV6-3; CDR3 protein: CASSYEFGRQQETQYF
CDR3 length: 12; V gene: TRBV15; CDR3 protein: CATGLYTGELFF
CDR3 length: 13; V gene: TRBV7-7; CDR3 protein: CASSPLDSDTQYF
CDR3 length: 15; V gene: TRBV11-2; CDR3 protein: CASSVQQGSADTQYF
CDR3 length: 15; V gene: TRBV2; CDR3 protein: CASSEGTGVGETQYF
CDR3 length: 14; V gene: TRBV20-1; CDR3 protein: CSAQPAQGKETQYF
CDR3 length: 15; V gene: TRBV10-3; CDR3 protein: CAISERGATSYEQYF
CDR3 length: 13; V gene: TRBV7-2; CDR3 protein: CATGQGSYNEQFF
CDR3 length: 16; V gene: TRBV5-1; CDR3 protein: CASSWRPGGGNNEQFF
CDR3 length: 15; V gene: TRBV20-1; CDR3 protein: CSAPRAGGPTGELFF
CDR3 length: 15; V gene: TRBV6-1; CDR3 protein: CASRGDTTNTGELFF
CDR3 length: 17; V gene: TRBV24-1; CDR3 protein: CATSDTRFDRNQETQYF
CDR3 length: 14; V gene: TRBV12-3/TRBV12-4; CDR3 protein: CASSLAGFSYEQYF
CDR3 length: 15; V gene: TRBV7-2; CDR3 protein: CASSPLAGGLEPQHF
CDR3 length: 15; V gene: TRBV7-9; CDR3 protein: CASSRAGTPYNEQFF
CDR3 length: 13; V gene: TRBV20-1; CDR3 protein: CSGTVGNQETQYF
CDR3 length: 20; V gene: TRBV11-1; CDR3 protein: CASSLGPGQGDLSNTGELFF
CDR3 length: 13; V gene: TRBV20-1; CDR3 protein: CSTTSGGRHEQFF
CDR3 length: 11; V gene: TRBV20-1; CDR3 protein: CSSRANVEAFF
CDR3 length: 15; V gene: TRBV9; CDR3 protein: CASSPLAGGSYEQYF
CDR3 length: 15; V gene: TRBV7-9; CDR3 protein: CASSWATGGIDEQFF
CDR3 length: 14; V gene: TRBV5-1; CDR3 protein: CASSPGRTKNIQYF
CDR3 length: 14; V gene: TRBV20-1; CDR3 protein: CSARDVAGGGTQYF
CDR3 length: 14; V gene: TRBV2; CDR3 protein: CASYPDGNLGTQYF
CDR3 length: 16; V gene: TRBV5-6; CDR3 protein: CASSFLLSTLNYGYTF
CDR3 length: 17; V gene: TRBV15; CDR3 protein: CATSRDRMSTNTGELFF
CDR3 length: 14; V gene: TRBV2; CDR3 protein: CASSGTSGYNEQFF
CDR3 length: 13; V gene: TRBV7-9; CDR3 protein: CASSLVGENEQFF
CDR3 length: 13; V gene: TRBV13; CDR3 protein: CASSPGLYYEQYF
CDR3 length: 14; V gene: TRBV20-1; CDR3 protein: CSASAATLDQPQHF
CDR3 length: 13; V gene: TRBV11-2; CDR3 protein: CASSSGVNNEQFF
CDR3 length: 16; V gene: TRBV6-1; CDR3 protein: CASRDGLAGASETQYF
CDR3 length: 13; V gene: TRBV6-2/TRBV6-3; CDR3 protein: CASTNPQYNEQFF
CDR3 length: 13; V gene: TRBV20-1; CDR3 protein: CSASQAVTDTQYF
CDR3 length: 16; V gene: TRBV7-8; CDR3 protein: CASSFHQSGTGGEQYF
CDR3 length: 16; V gene: TRBV5-5; CDR3 protein: CASSSGPISSYNEQFF
CDR3 length: 17; V gene: TRBV10-3; CDR3 protein: CAISEPAQGGGYNEQFF
CDR3 length: 15; V gene: TRBV4-2; CDR3 protein: CASSPEGVIGEKLFF